These 24 T cell receptor beta chains were all obtained from the same sample, sequenced in a study of blood T cell repertoires in COVID-19. Produced via immunoSEQ multiplex PCR; TCRdb's table is partial and in-frame only. The sample has more than 250,000 clones; approximately 85% are singletons. The sequenced sample was PBMCs or T cells enriched from blood (not recorded which). These receptors were collected from a man between 25 and 39 years old who had recovered from COVID-19.

The chain employs TRBV24-1 and TRBJ2-6; tentatively, D is TRBD2 (6 bases). Between the trimmed V and J ends, which lost 11 bases and 2 bases, there was a span of 9 bases. CDR3 length: 13 amino acids. Looked up from germline, CDR1 is KGHDR and CDR2 is SFDVKD. The CDR3 region has the DNA TGTGCCATCGGGAGTCCTGGGGCCAACGTCCTGACTTTC. Residues: CAIGSPGANVLTF.

CDR3 sequence (DNA): TGTGCCAGCGGTACTAGCGGGGGGACCCAAGAGACCCAGTACTTC. Translation gives CASGTSGGTQETQYF. The V call is TRBV2, the J call TRBJ2-5, with 12 bases fitting TRBD2. This CDR3 is built from 15 residues. The germline gives CDR1 SNHLY, CDR2 FYNNEI. V was clipped by 8 bases and J by 1 base; unmatched bases: 5. Drawing the rest from reference TRBV2 and TRBJ2-5, the complete variable domain is EPEVTQTPSHQVTQMGQEVILRCVPISNHLYFYWYRQILGQKVEFLVSFYNNEISEKSEIFDDQFSVERPDGSNFTLKIRSTKLEDSAMYFCASGTSGGTQETQYFGPGTRLLVL.

The J gene is TRBJ2-7, the V gene TRBV19; 9 nucleotides agree with TRBD1. V trimming: 6 bases; J trimming: 7 bases; junction bases outside the gene matches: 1. CDR1 and CDR2 from the germline V gene are LNHDA and SQIVND (reference sequence). The CDR3 totals 11 residues. CDR3 DNA: TGTGCCAGTAGCGACAGGGGGGAGCAGTACTTC. This encodes CASSDRGEQYF.

The V and J genes are TRBV2 and TRBJ1-2, with 8 bases that match TRBD1. The junction had 7 bases not matched to a gene; V was cut back by 6 bases and J by 4 bases. This CDR3 is built from 14 residues. Germline V CDR1 and CDR2: SNHLY, FYNNEI. DNA for the CDR3: TGTGCCAGCAGAGAGACAGGGGATCGCTATGGCTACACCTTC. This gives the protein CASRETGDRYGYTF.

This clone appeared once. This rearrangement joins TRBV3-1 (or the pseudogene TRBV3-2) to TRBJ2-7, with 9 nucleotides matching TRBD1. The germline V gene has CDR1 LGHDT and CDR2 YNNKEL (reference sequence). There are 17 residues in the CDR3. V dropped 0 bases and J dropped 0; count of bases not matched to a gene: 6. The CDR3 DNA follows: TGTGCCAGCAGCCAAGAGTTGGAACAGGGGGCCTCCTACGAGCAGTACTTC. Amino acids: CASSQELEQGASYEQYF.

The J gene is TRBJ1-4, the V gene TRBV6-5; 10 bases are a match to TRBD1. Trimming removed 4 bases from V and 7 bases from J; junction bases left unmatched: 6. The CDR3 totals 15 residues. Germline CDR1 and CDR2: MNHEY and SVGAGI. CDR3 residues: CASSSGQGVGEKLFF. The CDR3 DNA is TGTGCCAGCAGTTCCGGACAGGGGGTGGGTGAAAAACTGTTTTTT.

Points on this clone: Mismatch with germline at one junction end may stem from a read error. The chain joins TRBV6-5 to TRBJ1-5; D perhaps matches TRBD1 (6 bases). Germline CDR1 is MNHEY and CDR2 is SVGAGI. The CDR3 length is 13 residues. DNA of the CDR3: TGTGCCAGCAGTCCCCGGGACACTCAGGCCCAGCATTTT. It specifies CASSPRDTQAQHF.

This chain links TRBV5-1 with TRBJ2-5; D not resolved. Germline V gene lookup returns CDR1 SGHRS and CDR2 YFSETQ. CDR3 length: 14 amino acids. Trimming pared 0 bases from V and 5 bases from J, leaving 11 bases between. CDR3 sequence reads: CASSLGSSMETQYF. Here the CDR3 DNA reads TGCGCCAGCAGCTTGGGTAGCTCCATGGAGACCCAGTACTTC. Filled out from reference TRBV5-1 and TRBJ2-5, the complete variable domain reads KAGVTQTPRYLIKTRGQQVTLSCSPISGHRSVSWYQQTPGQGLQFLFEYFSETQRNKGNFPGRFSGRQFSNSRSEMNVSTLELGDSALYLCASSLGSSMETQYFGPGTRLLVL.

In DNA form, the CDR3 reads TGCAGCGTCCGTCTGGGACTAAGCTCCTACGAGCAGTACTTC. Encoded protein: CSVRLGLSSYEQYF. The rearrangement joins TRBV29-1 to TRBJ2-7; 7 bases map to TRBD2. CDR1 is SQVTM and CDR2 is ANQGSEA in the germline V gene. The CDR3 covers 14 residues. The V and J ends lost 6 bases and 0 bases, in that order; junction bases with no gene match: 8.

The chain carries TRBV30 and TRBJ2-3; D possibly corresponds to TRBD1 (6 bases). V was trimmed by 3 bases and J by 9 bases, leaving 19 bases between them. The CDR3 sequence is 14 residues long. Per the germline V gene, CDR1 is GTSNPN and CDR2 is SVGIG (reference sequence). In nucleotides, the CDR3 is TGTGCCTGGAGCCACTCGGACAGATTCGGGACGCAGTATTTT. Amino acid sequence: CAWSHSDRFGTQYF.

This clone showed up just a few times. This chain connects TRBV7-8 to TRBJ2-1, with 8 bases matching TRBD2. Germline assignment: CDR1 SGHVS and CDR2 FQNEAQ. The CDR3 consists of 15 residues. The J segment lost 4 bases and the V segment lost 1 base, leaving 3 bases of the junction unmatched. CDR3 residues: CASSLGGGRYNEQFF. Written as DNA, the CDR3 is TGTGCCAGCAGCTTAGGCGGGGGGCGATACAATGAGCAGTTCTTC.

The chain's CDR3 is CASSSRDSSRGEQFF. The CDR3 DNA reads as TGCGCCAGCAGCAGCCGGGACTCTTCAAGGGGTGAGCAGTTCTTC. The rearrangement uses TRBV5-1 and TRBJ2-1, with D perhaps TRBD2 (6 bases). Germline CDR1 SGHRS, CDR2 YFSETQ. V was trimmed by 4 bases and J by 9 bases, leaving 20 bases between them. The CDR3 has 15 amino acids.

The CDR3 loop is CSTGREKLFF. CDR3 in DNA: TGCAGTACCGGGAGGGAAAAACTGTTTTTT. The J gene is TRBJ1-4, the V gene TRBV20-1; D unclear. CDR3 length equals 10 residues. CDR1 and CDR2 from the germline V gene are DFQATT and SNEGSKA (reference sequence). Trimming removed 8 bases at V and 8 bases at J, with 9 bases between.

V usage is TRBV30 and J usage is TRBJ1-5; D is unclear. The CDR3 is 13 amino acids. Germline V lookup: CDR1 GTSNPN, CDR2 SVGIG (reference sequence). V lost 1 base and J 6 bases, leaving 10 bases between the germline ends. This CDR3 is CAWSEWGGQPQHF. The CDR3 region has the DNA TGTGCCTGGAGTGAGTGGGGAGGTCAGCCCCAGCATTTT.

CDR3 coding DNA: TGTGCCAGCAGTCATCCGGGACAGATGAACACTGAAGCTTTCTTT. It yields the protein CASSHPGQMNTEAFF. The chain carries TRBV6-5 and TRBJ1-1; 7 bases map to TRBD1. This CDR3 has 15 residues. V trimming: 5 bases; J trimming: 0 bases; junction bases outside the gene matches: 6. The germline gives CDR1 MNHEY, CDR2 SVGAGI.

The chain is built from TRBV4-2 and TRBJ2-5, with unresolved D. Trimming took 0 bases from V and 5 from J, leaving 10 bases between them. The CDR3 has 14 residues. CDR1 is LGHNA and CDR2 is YNFKEQ in the germline V gene. This CDR3 is CASSQDPVRETQYF. Written as DNA, the CDR3 is TGTGCCAGCAGCCAAGATCCCGTACGGGAGACCCAGTACTTC.

The rearrangement joins TRBV4-3 to TRBJ1-1; TRBD1 might be the D (6 bases). The CDR3 contains 15 residues. Looked up from germline, CDR1 is LGHNA and CDR2 is YSLEER. The ends were cut back, 4 bases at V and 7 bases at J, with 19 bases in the middle. The CDR3 coding sequence is TGCGCCAGCAGCCGCTCGCACGGGGGGCATAGTGAAGCTTTCTTT. It encodes CASSRSHGGHSEAFF.

This clone showed up just once. The chain is built from TRBV5-1 and TRBJ2-5; 10 nucleotides line up with TRBD1. The germline gives CDR1 SGHRS, CDR2 YFSETQ. Trimming at V came to 7 bases and at J to 4 bases, leaving 19 bases not matched to a gene. The CDR3 is 18 amino acids. The CDR3 protein is CASQPALGTGVSGETQYF. The CDR3 coding sequence is TGCGCCAGCCAGCCAGCGCTCGGGACAGGGGTTTCCGGAGAGACCCAGTACTTC.

The chain has TRBV6-4 and TRBJ2-1; possible D gene TRBD2, 7 bases. With 6 bases removed from V and 7 bases from J, the gap between germline ends came to 13 bases. The CDR3 consists of 13 residues. In germline, CDR1 is MRHNA, CDR2 SNTAGT. The CDR3 here is CASRNREGNEQFF. The CDR3 nucleotides are TGTGCCAGCAGGAACAGGGAGGGGAATGAGCAGTTCTTC.

The rearrangement joins TRBV7-3 to TRBJ1-1, with 9 bases aligning to TRBD1. The germline V gene encodes CDR1 SGHTA and CDR2 FQGTGA. V shed 5 bases and J 4 bases; nucleotides not matched to a gene: 2. This CDR3 has 13 residues. The CDR3 sequence is CASSAQGATEAFF. CDR3 DNA: TGTGCCAGCAGCGCACAGGGGGCCACTGAAGCTTTCTTT.

The rearrangement uses TRBV19 and TRBJ2-7, with 9 bases aligning to TRBD1. With V trimmed by 6 bases and J by 2 bases, 5 bases remained unmatched. CDR3 length equals 14 residues. CDR1 is LNHDA, CDR2 SQIVND, per germline (reference sequence). CDR3 in amino acids: CASRPGQGAYEQYF. CDR3 bases: TGTGCCAGTAGGCCGGGACAGGGTGCCTACGAGCAGTACTTC.

With respect to this clone: The same CDR3 also results from other DNA sequences found in this sample. The V call is TRBV2, the J call TRBJ2-7, with D unresolved. Germline CDR1 reads SNHLY; CDR2 reads FYNNEI. Trimming took off 6 bases at V and 0 bases at J, with 6 bases between the two ends. This CDR3 has 12 amino acids. CDR3 protein: CASSRSSYEQYF. The CDR3 DNA is TGTGCCAGCAGCAGAAGCTCCTACGAGCAGTACTTC.

The chain has TRBV29-1 and TRBJ1-2; TRBD1 might be the D (6 bases). There are 13 residues in the CDR3. The germline CDR1 and CDR2 sequences are SQVTM and ANQGSEA. The V and J ends lost 6 bases and 7 bases respectively, with 18 bases between them. This chain's CDR3 is CSVEEQGTGGYTF. The CDR3 nucleotides are TGCAGCGTAGAGGAGCAGGGGACCGGTGGCTACACCTTC.

The V and J genes are TRBV6-5 and TRBJ1-2; perhaps TRBD1 as D (6 bases). This CDR3 has 15 residues. V shed 4 bases and J shed 7 bases, with 19 bases lying between them. The V gene's germline CDR1 is MNHEY and CDR2 SVGAGI. This CDR3 is CASSSRGRLYGGYTF. The CDR3 nucleotides read TGTGCCAGCAGTTCCAGGGGACGGTTATATGGTGGCTACACCTTC.